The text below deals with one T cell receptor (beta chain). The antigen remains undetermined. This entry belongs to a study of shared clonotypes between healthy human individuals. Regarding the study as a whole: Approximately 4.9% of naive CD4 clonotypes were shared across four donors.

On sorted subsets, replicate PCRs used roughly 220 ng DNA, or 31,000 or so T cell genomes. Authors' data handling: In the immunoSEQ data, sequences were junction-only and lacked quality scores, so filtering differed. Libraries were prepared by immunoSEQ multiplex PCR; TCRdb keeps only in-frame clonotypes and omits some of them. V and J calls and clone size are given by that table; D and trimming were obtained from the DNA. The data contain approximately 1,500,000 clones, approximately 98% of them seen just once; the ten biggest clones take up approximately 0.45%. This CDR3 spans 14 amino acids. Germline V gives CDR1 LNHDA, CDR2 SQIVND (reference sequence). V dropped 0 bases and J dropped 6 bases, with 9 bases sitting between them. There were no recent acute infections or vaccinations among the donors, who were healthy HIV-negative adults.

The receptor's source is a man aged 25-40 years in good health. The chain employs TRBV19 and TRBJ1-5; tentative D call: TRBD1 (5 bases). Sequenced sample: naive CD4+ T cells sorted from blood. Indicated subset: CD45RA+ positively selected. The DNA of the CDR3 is TGTGCCAGTAGTATAGAATCAGGGTTTCAGCCCCAGCATTTT. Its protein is CASSIESGFQPQHF. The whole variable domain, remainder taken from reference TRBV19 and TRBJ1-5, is DGGITQSPKYLFRKEGQNVTLSCEQNLNHDAMYWYRQDPGQGLRLIYYSQIVNDFQKGDIAEGYSVSREKKESFPLTVTSAQKNPTAFYLCASSIESGFQPQHFGDGTRLSIL.